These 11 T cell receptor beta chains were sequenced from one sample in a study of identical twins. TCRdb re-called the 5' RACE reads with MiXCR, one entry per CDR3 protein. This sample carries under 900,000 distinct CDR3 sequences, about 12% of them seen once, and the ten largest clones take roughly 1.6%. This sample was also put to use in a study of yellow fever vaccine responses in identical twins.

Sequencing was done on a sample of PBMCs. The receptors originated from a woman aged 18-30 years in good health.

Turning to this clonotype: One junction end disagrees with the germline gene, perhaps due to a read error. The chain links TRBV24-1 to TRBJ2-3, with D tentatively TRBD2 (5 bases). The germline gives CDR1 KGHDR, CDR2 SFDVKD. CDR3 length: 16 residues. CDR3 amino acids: CAPRRPSGTYTDTQYF. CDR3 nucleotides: TGTGCCCCCAGGAGGCCCAGCGGCACATACACAGATACGCAGTATTTT.

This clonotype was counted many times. The CDR3 DNA sequence: TGTGCCAGCAGAGGCGGGATCTATGAGCAGTTCTTC. As protein: CASRGGIYEQFF. J is TRBJ2-1 and V is TRBV27; D is possibly TRBD2 (6 bases). Germline assignment: CDR1 MNHEY and CDR2 SMNVEV (reference sequence). This CDR3 has 12 amino acids. V gave up 6 bases and J gave up 8 bases, with 11 bases separating them.

The CDR3 is CASSKLAGAHTGELFF. The CDR3 DNA is TGTGCCAGCAGTAAACTAGCGGGGGCCCACACCGGGGAGCTGTTTTTT. The chain has TRBV27 and TRBJ2-2, with 11 bases matching TRBD2. Germline V gene lookup returns CDR1 MNHEY and CDR2 SMNVEV (reference sequence). Trimming removed 5 bases from V and 3 bases from J; junction bases left unmatched: 5. The CDR3 runs to 16 residues.

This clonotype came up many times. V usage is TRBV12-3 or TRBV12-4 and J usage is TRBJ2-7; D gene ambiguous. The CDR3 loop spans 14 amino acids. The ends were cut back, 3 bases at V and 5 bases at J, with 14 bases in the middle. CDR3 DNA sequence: TGTGCCAGCAGTTTCCCCTTTTTGGAGAACGAGCAGTACGTC. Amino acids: CASSFPFLENEQYV.

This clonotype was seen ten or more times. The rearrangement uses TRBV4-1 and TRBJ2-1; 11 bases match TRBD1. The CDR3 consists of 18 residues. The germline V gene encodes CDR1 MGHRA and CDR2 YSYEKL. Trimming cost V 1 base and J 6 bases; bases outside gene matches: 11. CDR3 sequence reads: CASSQVPTGTGGGNEQFF. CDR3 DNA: TGCGCCAGCAGCCAAGTTCCGACCGGGACAGGGGGTGGCAATGAGCAGTTCTTC.

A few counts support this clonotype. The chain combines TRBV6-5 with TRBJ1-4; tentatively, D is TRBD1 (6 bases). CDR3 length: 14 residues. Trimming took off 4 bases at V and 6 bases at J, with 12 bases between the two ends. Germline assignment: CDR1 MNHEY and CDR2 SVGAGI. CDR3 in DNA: TGTGCCAGCAGTTCACAGGGAGGGGATGAAAAACTGTTTTTT. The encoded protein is CASSSQGGDEKLFF.

The CDR3 loop is CSAPGQLTLMNTEAFF. CDR3 nucleotides: TGCAGTGCTCCGGGACAGTTGACCCTCATGAACACTGAAGCTTTCTTT. The chain carries TRBV20-1 and TRBJ1-1; TRBD1 matches 7 bases. V shed 5 bases, J shed 0 bases, and the junction held 12 bases outside the gene matches. Per the germline V gene, CDR1 is DFQATT and CDR2 is SNEGSKA (reference sequence). The CDR3 has 16 residues.

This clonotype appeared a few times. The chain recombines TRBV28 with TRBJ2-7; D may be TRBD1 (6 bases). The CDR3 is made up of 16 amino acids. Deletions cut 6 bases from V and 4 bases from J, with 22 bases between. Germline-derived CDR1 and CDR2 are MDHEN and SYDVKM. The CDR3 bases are TGTGCCAGCAGAACCTCAACAGGGTCTTCGGCTTACGAGCAGTACTTC. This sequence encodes CASRTSTGSSAYEQYF.

The chain's CDR3 is CASSFSYLFGEAYLYEQYF. Written as DNA, the CDR3 is TGTGCCAGCAGCTTCTCATATCTATTTGGTGAGGCTTACCTTTACGAGCAGTACTTC. The J gene is TRBJ2-7, the V gene TRBV11-2; D unresolved. This CDR3 is built from 19 residues. Trimming cost V 3 bases and J 4 bases, with 28 bases left between them. CDR1 and CDR2 (germline): SGHAT, FQNNGV.

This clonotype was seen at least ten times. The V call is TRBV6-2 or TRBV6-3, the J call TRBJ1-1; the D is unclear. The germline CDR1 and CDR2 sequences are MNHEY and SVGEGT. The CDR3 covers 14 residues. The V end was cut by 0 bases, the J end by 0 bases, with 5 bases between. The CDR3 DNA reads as TGTGCCAGCAGTTACTCAAGTATGAACACTGAAGCTTTCTTT. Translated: CASSYSSMNTEAFF.

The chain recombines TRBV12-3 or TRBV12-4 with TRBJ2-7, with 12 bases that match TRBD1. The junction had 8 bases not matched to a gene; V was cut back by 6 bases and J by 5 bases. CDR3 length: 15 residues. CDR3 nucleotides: TGTGCCAGCAGCCCGATCGGGACAGGGGGCCACGAGCAGTACTTC. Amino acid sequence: CASSPIGTGGHEQYF.